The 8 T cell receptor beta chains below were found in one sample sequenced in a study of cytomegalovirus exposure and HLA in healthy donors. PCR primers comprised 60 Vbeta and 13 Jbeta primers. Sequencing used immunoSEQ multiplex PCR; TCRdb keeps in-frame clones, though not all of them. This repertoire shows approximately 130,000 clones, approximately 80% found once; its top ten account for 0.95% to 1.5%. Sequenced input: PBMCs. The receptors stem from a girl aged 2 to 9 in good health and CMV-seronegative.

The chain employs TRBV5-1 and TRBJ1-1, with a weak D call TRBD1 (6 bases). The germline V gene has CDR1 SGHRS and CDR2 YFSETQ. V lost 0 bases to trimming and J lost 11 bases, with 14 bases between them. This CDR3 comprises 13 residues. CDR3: CASSLAGGEGAFF. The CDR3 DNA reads TGCGCCAGCAGCTTGGCGGGGGGCGAGGGGGCTTTCTTT.

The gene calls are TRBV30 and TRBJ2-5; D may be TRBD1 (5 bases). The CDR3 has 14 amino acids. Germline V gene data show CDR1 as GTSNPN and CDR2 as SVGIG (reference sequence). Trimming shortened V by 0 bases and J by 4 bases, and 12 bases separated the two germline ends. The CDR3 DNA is TGTGCCTGGAGTGTCGGCAGGGCCAGAGAGACCCAGTACTTC. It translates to CAWSVGRARETQYF. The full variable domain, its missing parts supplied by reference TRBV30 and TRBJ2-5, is SQTIHQWPATLVQPVGSPLSLECTVEGTSNPNLYWYRQAAGRGLQLLFYSVGIGQISSEVPQNLSASRPQDRQFILSSKKLLLSDSGFYLCAWSVGRARETQYFGPGTRLLVL.

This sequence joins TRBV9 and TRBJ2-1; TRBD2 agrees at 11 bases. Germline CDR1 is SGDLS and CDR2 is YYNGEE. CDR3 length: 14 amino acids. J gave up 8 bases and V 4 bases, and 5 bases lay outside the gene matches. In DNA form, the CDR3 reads TGTGCCAGCAGCCCGACTAGCGGGAACGATGAGCAGTTCTTC. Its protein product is CASSPTSGNDEQFF.

CDR3 in amino acids: CASSYHPGQRNYGYTF. In DNA form, the CDR3 reads TGTGCCAGTAGCTACCACCCGGGACAGCGGAACTATGGCTACACCTTC. The chain employs TRBV19 and TRBJ1-2; TRBD1 agrees at 7 bases. Trimming took 6 bases from V and 2 from J; bases not matched to a gene: 12. The CDR3 runs to 16 residues. The germline V gene has CDR1 LNHDA and CDR2 SQIVND (reference sequence).

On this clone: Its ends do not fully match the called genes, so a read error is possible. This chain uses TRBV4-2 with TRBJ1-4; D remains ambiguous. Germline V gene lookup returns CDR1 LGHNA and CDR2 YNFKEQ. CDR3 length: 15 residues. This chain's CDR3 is CASSEEGATNEKLFF. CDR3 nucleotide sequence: TGTGCCAGCAGCGAAGAGGGCGCAACTAATGAAAAACTGTTTTTT.

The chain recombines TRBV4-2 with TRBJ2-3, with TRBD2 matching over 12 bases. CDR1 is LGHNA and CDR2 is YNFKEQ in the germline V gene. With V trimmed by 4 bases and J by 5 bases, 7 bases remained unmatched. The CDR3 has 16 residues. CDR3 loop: CASSRRLAGELDTQYF. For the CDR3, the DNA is TGTGCCAGCAGCCGCCGACTAGCGGGAGAGTTAGATACGCAGTATTTT.

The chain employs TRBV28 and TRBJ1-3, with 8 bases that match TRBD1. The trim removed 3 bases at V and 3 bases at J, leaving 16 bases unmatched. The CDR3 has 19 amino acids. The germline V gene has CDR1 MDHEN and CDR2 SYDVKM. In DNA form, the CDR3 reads TGTGCCAGCAGTTTCGTTCCGGGACAGGCCTCAGGAGGTGGAAACACCATATATTTT. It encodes CASSFVPGQASGGGNTIYF.

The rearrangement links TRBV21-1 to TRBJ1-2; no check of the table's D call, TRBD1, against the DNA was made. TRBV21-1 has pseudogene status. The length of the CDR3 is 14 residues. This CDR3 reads CASSSPGSNYGYTF. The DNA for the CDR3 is TGTGCCAGCAGCTCCCCAGGGTCCAACTATGGCTACACCTTC.